A selection of T cell receptor beta chains follows, all from one sample in a study of CD8 T cells in Susac syndrome. TCRdb processed the immunoSEQ multiplex PCR reads anew with MiXCR; each CDR3 protein has one entry. The sample lists more than 200,000 distinct CDR3 sequences, roughly 92% seen once, with approximately 0.13% in the top ten. The sample comprised CD8+ T cells from PBMCs. The receptors shown here come from a human donor with multiple sclerosis. Both conserved end residues are part of each CDR3. A D gene is named only where the DNA matches it firmly. The size of a clone is reported for some rows only, either as once, few or many, or as a class for expanded clones.

clone size: -; D gene: -; J gene: TRBJ2-1; V gene: TRBV19; CDR3 protein: CASSRTAMSSYNEQFF; CDR3 DNA: TGTGCCAGTAGTAGGACAGCCATGAGCTCCTACAATGAGCAGTTCTTC
clone size: -; D gene: -; J gene: TRBJ1-2; V gene: TRBV19; CDR3 protein: CASSIESPHYGYTF; CDR3 DNA: TGTGCCAGTAGTATTGAGTCTCCCCATTATGGCTACACCTTC
clone size: -; D gene: -; J gene: TRBJ2-7; V gene: TRBV20-1; CDR3 protein: CSARDVTSGAYEQYF; CDR3 DNA: TGCAGTGCTAGAGATGTAACTTCAGGGGCCTACGAGCAGTACTTC
clone size: -; D gene: TRBD2; J gene: TRBJ2-2; V gene: TRBV7-2; CDR3 protein: CASSLAPSGSLTGELFF; CDR3 DNA: TGTGCCAGCAGCTTAGCCCCCAGCGGGAGTCTCACCGGGGAGCTGTTTTTT
clone size: -; D gene: TRBD1; J gene: TRBJ2-7; V gene: TRBV2; CDR3 protein: CASIPPQGARDEQYF; CDR3 DNA: TGTGCCAGCATCCCTCCTCAGGGGGCGCGGGACGAGCAGTACTTC
clone size: -; D gene: -; J gene: TRBJ2-1; V gene: TRBV24-1; CDR3 protein: CATSDSRGEQFF; CDR3 DNA: TGTGCCACCAGTGATTCCCGCGGTGAGCAGTTCTTC
clone size: few; D gene: -; J gene: TRBJ2-7; V gene: TRBV6-2/TRBV6-3; CDR3 protein: CASKYTDSYEQYF; CDR3 DNA: TGTGCCAGCAAGTATACTGATTCCTACGAGCAGTACTTC
clone size: -; D gene: -; J gene: TRBJ1-1; V gene: TRBV9; CDR3 protein: CASSVGVYPTEAFF; CDR3 DNA: TGTGCCAGCAGCGTAGGGGTTTACCCCACTGAAGCTTTCTTT
clone size: -; D gene: -; J gene: TRBJ2-1; V gene: TRBV29-1; CDR3 protein: CSVPNNVRIGGEQFF; CDR3 DNA: TGCAGCGTGCCGAACAATGTCCGGATTGGCGGGGAGCAGTTCTTC
clone size: -; D gene: -; J gene: TRBJ1-2; V gene: TRBV29-1; CDR3 protein: CSVEEVTIAGYTF; CDR3 DNA: TGCAGCGTTGAAGAGGTGACAATCGCTGGCTACACCTTC
clone size: -; D gene: TRBD2; J gene: TRBJ2-7; V gene: TRBV20-1; CDR3 protein: CSASGLAGEQYF; CDR3 DNA: TGCAGTGCTAGTGGACTAGCGGGGGAGCAGTACTTC
clone size: -; D gene: -; J gene: TRBJ1-2; V gene: TRBV5-4; CDR3 protein: CASIGREYGYTF; CDR3 DNA: TGTGCCAGCATCGGCAGGGAGTATGGCTACACCTTC
clone size: -; D gene: -; J gene: TRBJ2-5; V gene: TRBV4-2; CDR3 protein: CASSPDLQETQYF; CDR3 DNA: TGTGCCAGCAGCCCGGACTTGCAAGAGACCCAGTACTTC
clone size: -; D gene: -; J gene: TRBJ1-5; V gene: TRBV2; CDR3 protein: CASTDGGNQPQHF; CDR3 DNA: TGTGCCAGCACGGACGGGGGCAATCAGCCCCAGCATTTT
clone size: -; D gene: TRBD2; J gene: TRBJ2-2; V gene: TRBV5-1; CDR3 protein: CASSLLSPAGGKTGELFF; CDR3 DNA: TGCGCCAGCAGCCTCCTAAGCCCAGCGGGGGGAAAAACCGGGGAGCTGTTTTTT
clone size: -; D gene: TRBD2; J gene: TRBJ2-3; V gene: TRBV6-1; CDR3 protein: CASTPEGGRGTDTQYF; CDR3 DNA: TGTGCCAGCACCCCGGAGGGCGGGAGAGGGACAGATACGCAGTATTTT
clone size: -; D gene: TRBD2; J gene: TRBJ2-7; V gene: TRBV4-1; CDR3 protein: CASSQESGGSYEQYF; CDR3 DNA: TGCGCCAGCAGCCAAGAGTCGGGGGGATCTTACGAGCAGTACTTC
clone size: -; D gene: -; J gene: TRBJ1-1; V gene: TRBV28; CDR3 protein: CASSPGPLTEAFF; CDR3 DNA: TGTGCCAGCAGTCCGGGCCCATTAACCGAAGCTTTCTTT
clone size: -; D gene: TRBD2; J gene: TRBJ2-1; V gene: TRBV9; CDR3 protein: CASSVGGLADFSYNEQFF; CDR3 DNA: TGTGCCAGCAGCGTAGGGGGACTAGCGGATTTCTCCTACAATGAGCAGTTCTTC
clone size: -; D gene: -; J gene: TRBJ1-4; V gene: TRBV29-1; CDR3 protein: CSVTTLGTRDEKLFF; CDR3 DNA: TGCAGCGTTACGACCCTCGGGACGAGGGATGAAAAACTGTTTTTT
clone size: -; D gene: -; J gene: TRBJ2-1; V gene: TRBV11-2; CDR3 protein: CASSLKRDEQFF; CDR3 DNA: TGTGCCAGCAGCTTAAAAAGAGACGAGCAGTTCTTC
clone size: -; D gene: -; J gene: TRBJ2-2; V gene: TRBV4-1; CDR3 protein: CASSQDMLNGELFF; CDR3 DNA: TGCGCCAGCAGCCAAGATATGTTAAACGGGGAGCTGTTTTTT
clone size: -; D gene: TRBD2; J gene: TRBJ2-1; V gene: TRBV2; CDR3 protein: CASSPTSASSYNEQFF; CDR3 DNA: TGTGCCAGCTCTCCGACTAGCGCGAGCTCCTACAATGAGCAGTTCTTC
clone size: -; D gene: -; J gene: TRBJ2-3; V gene: TRBV6-5; CDR3 protein: CASSYDDGTQVDTQYF; CDR3 DNA: TGTGCCAGCAGTTACGATGACGGGACTCAAGTGGATACGCAGTATTTT
clone size: -; D gene: -; J gene: TRBJ1-2; V gene: TRBV2; CDR3 protein: CASSEDGGAGYTF; CDR3 DNA: TGTGCCAGCAGCGAGGACGGGGGTGCTGGCTACACCTTC
clone size: -; D gene: TRBD1; J gene: TRBJ1-1; V gene: TRBV7-9; CDR3 protein: CASSSIRQGNTEAFF; CDR3 DNA: TGTGCCAGCAGCTCAATAAGACAGGGGAACACTGAAGCTTTCTTT
clone size: -; D gene: -; J gene: TRBJ1-5; V gene: TRBV10-2; CDR3 protein: CASSSTSNHQPQHF; CDR3 DNA: TGCGCCAGCAGTAGTACCAGTAATCATCAGCCCCAGCATTTT
clone size: -; D gene: -; J gene: TRBJ2-5; V gene: TRBV7-6; CDR3 protein: CASSLGTEGTQYF; CDR3 DNA: TGTGCCAGCAGCTTAGGGACAGAGGGGACCCAGTACTTC
clone size: once; D gene: TRBD2; J gene: TRBJ2-3; V gene: TRBV4-1; CDR3 protein: CASSPPGGRMEDTQYF; CDR3 DNA: TGCGCCAGCAGCCCCCCCGGCGGGAGGATGGAAGATACGCAGTATTTT
clone size: -; D gene: -; J gene: TRBJ2-1; V gene: TRBV25-1; CDR3 protein: CASSGSSKNSYNEQFF; CDR3 DNA: TGTGCCAGCAGTGGATCGAGTAAAAACTCCTACAATGAGCAGTTCTTC
clone size: -; D gene: TRBD2; J gene: TRBJ2-5; V gene: TRBV20-1; CDR3 protein: CSAPLAGGFLSETQYF; CDR3 DNA: TGCAGTGCCCCTCTAGCGGGAGGTTTCCTCTCAGAGACCCAGTACTTC
clone size: -; D gene: TRBD2; J gene: TRBJ2-1; V gene: TRBV11-2; CDR3 protein: CASSARTRHNEQFF; CDR3 DNA: TGTGCCAGCAGCGCCCGGACTAGGCACAATGAGCAGTTCTTC
clone size: -; D gene: -; J gene: TRBJ1-2; V gene: TRBV19; CDR3 protein: CASKEDSNYGYTF; CDR3 DNA: TGTGCCAGTAAGGAGGATTCTAACTATGGCTACACCTTC
clone size: -; D gene: TRBD2; J gene: TRBJ2-1; V gene: TRBV2; CDR3 protein: CACQGTSGNNEQFF; CDR3 DNA: TGTGCCTGCCAAGGGACTAGCGGTAACAATGAGCAGTTCTTC
clone size: few; D gene: -; J gene: TRBJ2-7; V gene: TRBV6-2/TRBV6-3; CDR3 protein: CATVGSSSYEQYF; CDR3 DNA: TGTGCCACCGTGGGGTCCAGCTCCTACGAGCAGTACTTC
clone size: -; D gene: TRBD1; J gene: TRBJ1-1; V gene: TRBV9; CDR3 protein: CASSEEGQGSTEAFF; CDR3 DNA: TGTGCCAGCAGCGAAGAGGGACAGGGCAGCACTGAAGCTTTCTTT
clone size: -; D gene: -; J gene: TRBJ1-5; V gene: TRBV13; CDR3 protein: CASSLGYNQPQHF; CDR3 DNA: TGTGCCAGCAGCTTAGGATACAATCAGCCCCAGCATTTT
clone size: -; D gene: -; J gene: TRBJ2-3; V gene: TRBV29-1; CDR3 protein: CSVRGVWGTDTQYF; CDR3 DNA: TGCAGCGTTCGAGGAGTTTGGGGCACAGATACGCAGTATTTT
clone size: -; D gene: TRBD1; J gene: TRBJ1-1; V gene: TRBV6-6; CDR3 protein: CASSYAGGVFGIEAFF; CDR3 DNA: TGTGCCAGCAGTTATGCAGGGGGCGTTTTTGGAATTGAAGCTTTCTTT
clone size: -; D gene: -; J gene: TRBJ2-1; V gene: TRBV12-3/TRBV12-4; CDR3 protein: CASSSRGGTIYNEQFF; CDR3 DNA: TGTGCCAGCAGTTCCCGGGGCGGAACTATTTACAATGAGCAGTTCTTC
clone size: -; D gene: -; J gene: TRBJ1-5; V gene: TRBV21-1; CDR3 protein: CASILLSQPQHF; CDR3 DNA: TGTGCCAGTATACTCCTAAGTCAGCCCCAGCATTTT